These 6 T cell receptor beta chains were all obtained from the same sample, sequenced in a study of cytomegalovirus exposure and HLA in healthy donors (dated by TCRdb to about 2017). Libraries were built with the immunoSEQ multiplex PCR assay. The multiplex PCR relied on a mix of 60 forward primers for TCR Vbeta segments and 13 reverse primers for TCR Jbeta segments. TCRdb obtained this table from immuneACCESS and retained in-frame rearrangements with V and J assigned. These tables miss some clones; where compared with another copy, unresolved V genes account for less than half of the shortfall, and the remainder is unexplained. For this sample there are more than 150,000 clones; less than 85% appear just once. The top ten clones comprise about 6.4% of the sample. Sequenced: PBMCs. All receptors come from a woman aged 45-65 years in good health and CMV-seropositive.

This chain connects TRBV30 to TRBJ1-3, with D unresolved. Trimming took off 8 bases at V and 4 bases at J, with 9 bases between the two ends. Germline values: CDR1 GTSNPN, CDR2 SVGIG (reference sequence). The CDR3 spans 11 residues. This CDR3 reads CALDLGNTIYF. In DNA form, the CDR3 reads TGTGCCCTTGATCTAGGAAACACCATATATTTT.

V is TRBV18 and J is TRBJ1-2; 9 bases align to TRBD1. From germline, CDR1 is KGHSH and CDR2 LQKENI. The CDR3 has 15 residues. V trimming: 0 bases; J trimming: 2 bases; junction bases outside the gene matches: 1. DNA of the CDR3: TGTGCCAGCTCACCACCGGGACAGGGCAACTATGGCTACACCTTC. This codes for CASSPPGQGNYGYTF.

The chain couples TRBV4-2 to TRBJ1-3, with TRBD1 as a possible D gene (6 bases). V gave up 4 bases and J gave up 4 bases, with 29 bases separating them. Germline lookup yields CDR1 LGHNA and CDR2 YNFKEQ. The CDR3 runs to 20 residues. The CDR3: CASSPRTGIGPLVGGNTIYF. The DNA of the CDR3 is TGTGCCAGCAGCCCGCGAACAGGGATCGGCCCCTTAGTAGGAGGAAACACCATATATTTT.

V and J are TRBV5-1 and TRBJ2-2; weak D call: TRBD2 (5 bases). Trimming removed 4 bases from V and 6 bases from J, with 13 bases in between. CDR1 and CDR2 from the germline V gene are SGHRS and YFSETQ. This CDR3 spans 14 amino acids. The chain's CDR3 is CASSPGFGAGELFF. The CDR3 DNA reads TGCGCCAGCAGCCCCGGGTTCGGGGCCGGGGAGCTGTTTTTT.

The genes are TRBV5-8 and TRBJ1-1; 9 bases align to TRBD1. The CDR3 loop spans 14 amino acids. The germline gives CDR1 SGHTS, CDR2 YDEGEE. Losses at the gene ends were 4 bases for V and 4 bases for J; bases not matched to a gene: 5. CDR3 DNA sequence: TGTGCCAGCAGCAAGACAGGGGGGAGCACTGAAGCTTTCTTT. Translated: CASSKTGGSTEAFF.

The V call is TRBV5-1, the J call TRBJ2-2; 14 nucleotides agree with TRBD2. The CDR3 is 18 residues long. J lost 3 bases, V lost 3 bases, and 7 bases had no gene match. The germline CDR1 and CDR2 sequences are SGHRS and YFSETQ. For the CDR3, the DNA is TGCGCCAGCAGCTCCCGACTAGCGGGGGGGCCCGACACCGGGGAGCTGTTTTTT. It codes for CASSSRLAGGPDTGELFF.